This T cell receptor (beta chain) was retrieved from a study of radiation and T cells in renal cell carcinoma. General study findings and limits: Without pretreatment biopsies, baseline tumor clonotype presence was undetermined.

TCRdb's copy holds only in-frame clones and misses some; the assay was immunoSEQ multiplex PCR. The sample has fewer than 20,000 clones; around 55% are singletons. This CDR3 region has 18 residues. As to this clone: Its target is not known.

As to treatment: 15 Gy SBRT to primary tumor, nephrectomy 4 weeks later. The rearrangement uses TRBV21-1 and TRBJ1-3; no check of the table's D call, TRBD1, against the DNA was made. TRBV21-1 is described as a pseudogene. This clonotype originated in a man aged 45-65 years with renal cell carcinoma. The starting material was tumor tissue, obtained from a patient whose treatment included radiotherapy and nephrectomy. The CDR3 nucleotides read TGTGCCAGCAGCGAGGGGACAGAGATCCCCAGCTCTGGAAACACCATATATTTT. Translating it yields CASSEGTEIPSSGNTIYF.